Below, 25 T cell receptor beta chains from the same sample are listed, as sequenced in a study of CD8 T cells in Susac syndrome. Random-hexamer reverse transcription was applied to roughly 0.5 to 1 ug RNA. TCRdb fed the immunoSEQ multiplex PCR reads into MiXCR, producing one record per CDR3 protein. The sample has approximately 200,000 distinct CDR3 sequences, approximately 95% seen once. Material for sequencing was CD4+ T cells from PBMCs. The receptor source for this set is a human donor with multiple sclerosis.

This clonotype was detected only once. The chain employs TRBV20-1 and TRBJ1-1; TRBD1 matches 9 bases. This CDR3 has 14 residues. CDR1 and CDR2 from the germline V gene are DFQATT and SNEGSKA (reference sequence). Trimming at V came to 4 bases and at J to 8 bases, leaving 11 bases not matched to a gene. The CDR3 nucleotides read TGCAGTGCTACCAAGACAGGGGGAGGCCTAGAAGCTTTCTTT. This encodes CSATKTGGGLEAFF.

This clonotype occurred once. J is TRBJ2-3 and V is TRBV24-1; 7 bases are shared with TRBD2. V lost 0 bases, J lost 6 bases, and 5 bases stayed unmatched. The CDR3 is 15 residues long. CDR1 is KGHDR and CDR2 is SFDVKD in the germline V gene. The CDR3 here is CATSDLRAGDDTQYF. CDR3 sequence (DNA): TGTGCCACCAGTGATTTGCGGGCGGGGGATGATACGCAGTATTTT.

This clonotype was observed a handful of times. The V and J genes are TRBV20-1 and TRBJ2-2, with 7 nucleotides matching TRBD2. Germline trimming cut 5 bases from V and 6 bases from J; bases unmatched to any gene: 6. This CDR3 has 13 amino acids. Germline V lookup: CDR1 DFQATT, CDR2 SNEGSKA (reference sequence). CDR3 sequence: CSAPGRGAGELFF. The CDR3 bases are TGCAGTGCTCCCGGTCGGGGGGCCGGGGAGCTGTTTTTT.

The rearrangement joins TRBV30 to TRBJ2-1, with no clear D. Between the trimmed V and J ends, which lost 4 bases and 1 base, there was a span of 8 bases. This CDR3 has 13 amino acids. Germline V gives CDR1 GTSNPN, CDR2 SVGIG (reference sequence). Written as DNA, the CDR3 is TGTGCCTGGATTCCTAGGTCCTACAATGAGCAGTTCTTC. It specifies CAWIPRSYNEQFF.

This clonotype has just a few counts. This chain joins TRBV7-2 and TRBJ1-1; D is possibly TRBD1 (6 bases). The CDR3 totals 16 residues. V dropped 3 bases and J dropped 0 bases, with 14 bases sitting between them. Germline-derived CDR1 and CDR2 are SGHTA and FQGNSA. The CDR3 nucleotides are TGTGCCAGCAGCTTCCAGGGGTCCTTGCTGAACACTGAAGCTTTCTTT. This encodes CASSFQGSLLNTEAFF.

The V and J genes are TRBV20-1 and TRBJ2-7; 9 positions agree with TRBD1. CDR3 size: 14 residues. Germline V gives CDR1 DFQATT, CDR2 SNEGSKA (reference sequence). The trim removed 5 bases at V and 5 bases at J, leaving 10 bases unmatched. Here the CDR3 reads CSASGTGRRDEQYF. The DNA of the CDR3 is TGCAGTGCTTCCGGGACAGGGCGGAGGGACGAGCAGTACTTC.

The V gene is TRBV19, the J gene TRBJ1-1; the D is unclear. CDR3 length: 14 residues. Trimming took off 6 bases at V and 3 bases at J, with 14 bases between the two ends. Germline assignment: CDR1 LNHDA and CDR2 SQIVND (reference sequence). CDR3 in amino acids: CASRTRGGDTEAFF. In nucleotides, the CDR3 is TGTGCCAGTAGGACCCGCGGCGGGGACACTGAAGCTTTCTTT.

V is TRBV4-3 and J is TRBJ2-7; 10 bases align to TRBD2. The CDR3 is 15 amino acids. V lost 4 bases to trimming and J lost 3 bases; unmatched junction nucleotides: 6. The germline V gene has CDR1 LGHNA and CDR2 YSLEER. The CDR3 loop is CASSLRLAGIYEQYF. For the CDR3, the DNA is TGCGCCAGCAGCCTGCGACTAGCGGGTATCTACGAGCAGTACTTC.

The chain carries TRBV9 and TRBJ2-5; 7 bases are shared with TRBD1. This CDR3 has 17 residues. After removal of 0 bases from V and 0 bases from J, the junction contained 8 bases not matched to a gene. The germline gives CDR1 SGDLS, CDR2 YYNGEE. The CDR3 coding sequence is TGTGCCAGCAGCGTAGCCGTAGGGGGCCCCTACCAAGAGACCCAGTACTTC. Encoded protein: CASSVAVGGPYQETQYF.

The chain has TRBV27 and TRBJ2-6; D ambiguous. The germline CDR1 and CDR2 sequences are MNHEY and SMNVEV (reference sequence). The length of the CDR3 is 14 residues. V shed 6 bases and J shed 0 bases, with 6 bases lying between them. The CDR3 DNA follows: TGTGCCAGCAGCCGGAGCTCTGGGGCCAACGTCCTGACTTTC. Translated, it gives CASSRSSGANVLTF. Drawing the rest from reference TRBV27 and TRBJ2-6, the complete variable domain is EAQVTQNPRYLITVTGKKLTVTCSQNMNHEYMSWYRQDPGLGLRQIYYSMNVEVTDKGDVPEGYKVSRKEKRNFPLILESPSPNQTSLYFCASSRSSGANVLTFGAGSRLTVL.

The genes are TRBV29-1 and TRBJ1-5, with 10 bases lining up with TRBD1. The CDR3 is 16 amino acids. Per the germline V gene, CDR1 is SQVTM and CDR2 is ANQGSEA. The trim removed 3 bases at V and 7 bases at J, leaving 12 bases unmatched. CDR3 in DNA: TGCAGCGTTGAGGGGGCGGGACAGGGGCGCGGGCAGCCCCAGCATTTT. Translated, it gives CSVEGAGQGRGQPQHF.

This sequence joins TRBV20-1 and TRBJ2-7; D possibly matches TRBD1 or TRBD2 (7 bases each). The CDR3 extends over 13 amino acids. Trimming left V 8 bases short and J 3 bases short, with 17 bases between. From germline, CDR1 is DFQATT and CDR2 SNEGSKA (reference sequence). The CDR3 DNA follows: TGCAGTCCCAGGGGGGGACCTCACTACGAGCAGTACTTC. Protein: CSPRGGPHYEQYF.

V is TRBV7-9 and J is TRBJ1-4; D gene unclear. V was shortened by 1 base and J by 5 bases, with 8 bases between the two germline ends. The CDR3 has 14 amino acids. Germline assignment: CDR1 SEHNR and CDR2 FQNEAQ (reference sequence). The DNA of the CDR3 is TGTGCCAGCAGCTTAGTGACGGTGAATGAAAAACTGTTTTTT. This sequence encodes CASSLVTVNEKLFF.

The rearrangement joins TRBV3-1 to TRBJ2-5, with D possibly called TRBD1 or TRBD2 (5 bases each). The CDR3 covers 14 residues. V lost 0 bases and J 2 bases, leaving 7 bases between the germline ends. Germline V gene data show CDR1 as LGHDT and CDR2 as YNNKEL (reference sequence). CDR3 amino acids: CASSQEGVQETQYF. In nucleotides, the CDR3 is TGTGCCAGCAGCCAAGAGGGGGTGCAAGAGACCCAGTACTTC.

The chain carries TRBV5-1 and TRBJ1-1, with 7 bases that match TRBD1. The CDR3 is 17 amino acids. Germline CDR1 SGHRS, CDR2 YFSETQ. Trimming at V came to 4 bases and at J to 3 bases, leaving 15 bases not matched to a gene. The CDR3 loop is CASSNGQADGSDTEAFF. DNA for the CDR3: TGCGCCAGCAGCAACGGACAGGCCGACGGGTCTGACACTGAAGCTTTCTTT.

The chain carries TRBV29-1 and TRBJ2-7; TRBD1 agrees at 7 bases. Germline CDR1 is SQVTM and CDR2 is ANQGSEA. The CDR3 has 12 amino acids. J lost 2 bases, V lost 5 bases, and 3 bases had no gene match. The CDR3 region is CSVLTGPYEQYF. For the CDR3, the DNA is TGCAGCGTTTTGACAGGGCCCTACGAGCAGTACTTC.

The chain carries TRBV7-8 and TRBJ1-6, with a tentative D call TRBD1 (5 bases). The V and J ends lost 3 bases and 8 bases respectively, with 11 bases between them. The germline CDR1 and CDR2 sequences are SGHVS and FQNEAQ. The length of the CDR3 is 14 residues. Here the CDR3 DNA reads TGTGCCAGCAGCTTCGACAGTGTGGATTCACCCCTCCACTTT. It codes for CASSFDSVDSPLHF.

V and J are TRBV13 and TRBJ2-7, with D possibly matching TRBD1 (6 bases). CDR3 size: 14 residues. Germline-derived CDR1 and CDR2 are PRHDT and FYEKMQ (reference sequence). The ends were cut back, 5 bases at V and 2 bases at J, with 13 bases in the middle. As DNA, the CDR3 is TGTGCCAGCAGCATTACCCGGGACACCTACGAGCAGTACTTC. It codes for CASSITRDTYEQYF.

This clonotype is a singleton in its sample. The rearrangement uses TRBV6-1 and TRBJ1-2; 8 positions agree with TRBD1. The V gene end was trimmed by 3 bases and the J gene end by 6 bases; junction bases not matched to a gene: 3. CDR3 length: 13 amino acids. Per the germline V gene, CDR1 is MNHNS and CDR2 is SASEGT. The CDR3 here is CASSETGVDGYTF. CDR3 nucleotide sequence: TGTGCCAGCAGTGAGACAGGGGTGGATGGCTACACCTTC.

This rearrangement joins TRBV7-2 to TRBJ2-7; TRBD1 might be the D (5 bases). The CDR3 consists of 13 residues. Germline V gene data show CDR1 as SGHTA and CDR2 as FQGNSA. Trimming removed 4 bases from V and 4 bases from J, with 11 bases in between. CDR3 nucleotides: TGTGCCAGCAGCTCTTGGCAGGGATACGAGCAGTACTTC. It encodes CASSSWQGYEQYF.

J is TRBJ2-7 and V is TRBV13; TRBD2 matches at 9 bases. The germline V gene has CDR1 PRHDT and CDR2 FYEKMQ (reference sequence). The CDR3 loop spans 15 amino acids. V shed 5 bases, J shed 4 bases, and the junction held 9 bases outside the gene matches. The CDR3 loop is CASSEGLAVGYEQYF. The DNA of the CDR3 is TGTGCCAGCAGCGAGGGACTAGCCGTAGGGTACGAGCAGTACTTC.

The chain couples TRBV2 to TRBJ2-7; 7 bases agree with TRBD2. The CDR3 loop spans 12 amino acids. Germline V lookup: CDR1 SNHLY, CDR2 FYNNEI. With 8 bases clipped from V and 7 bases from J, the junction kept 8 bases outside the gene matches. CDR3 DNA sequence: TGTGCCAGCCGCGGGGGATCGAGAGAGCAGTACTTC. Residues: CASRGGSREQYF.

Here the CDR3 reads CASSLTGSDTQYF. The CDR3 DNA reads as TGTGCCAGCTCCCTCACTGGTTCAGATACGCAGTATTTT. The gene calls are TRBV18 and TRBJ2-3; D call uncertain. Germline-derived CDR1 and CDR2 are KGHSH and LQKENI. There are 13 residues in the CDR3. Deletions cut 6 bases from V and 4 bases from J, with 11 bases between.

The chain couples TRBV5-1 to TRBJ1-1, with 8 positions matching TRBD1. V was clipped by 4 bases and J by 1 base; unmatched bases: 9. This CDR3 comprises 16 residues. Germline loops: CDR1 SGHRS, CDR2 YFSETQ. Here the CDR3 DNA reads TGCGCCAGCAGCCCCGGGGGACAGGCCAAGAACACTGAAGCTTTCTTT. Protein: CASSPGGQAKNTEAFF.

The V gene is TRBV14, the J gene TRBJ1-6, with D perhaps matching TRBD1 (5 bases). CDR1 is SGHDN and CDR2 is FVKESK in the germline V gene. Trimming left V 4 bases short and J 6 bases short, with 13 bases between. This CDR3 is built from 15 residues. In DNA, the CDR3 is TGTGCCAGCAGCCTCGGACGGGGCTCTAATTCACCCCTCCACTTT. Translated: CASSLGRGSNSPLHF. The full variable domain, its missing parts supplied by reference TRBV14 and TRBJ1-6, is EAGVTQFPSHSVIEKGQTVTLRCDPISGHDNLYWYRRVMGKEIKFLLHFVKESKQDESGMPNNRFLAERTGGTYSTLKVQPAELEDSGVYFCASSLGRGSNSPLHFGNGTRLTVT.